Below are 2 T cell receptor beta chains sequenced from a single sample in a study of CD8+ T cells in alopecia areata. cDNA prepared by RNA extraction and subsequent reverse transcription served as the template for sequencing. Generated by immunoSEQ multiplex PCR, the TCRdb table keeps only in-frame clones and is missing some. Observed in the sample are roughly 120,000 clones, none of them singletons. What was sequenced was lesional skin. These receptors were obtained from a C3H/HeJ mouse with alopecia areata. This strain's MHC haplotype is H2-k.

This clone was seen many times. Mouse gene names and germline throughout. The CDR3 sequence is CASSDGNRENSDYTF. The CDR3 bases that were read are TGTGCCAGCAGTGATGGGAACAGGGAAAACTCC. The chain employs TRBV13-3 and TRBJ1-2; D possibly corresponds to TRBD1 (6 bases). The read terminates 4 residues before the CDR3 end, so the remaining end is supplied by the germline J gene. This CDR3 comprises 15 residues. The germline gives CDR1 NNHDY, CDR2 SYVADS. V lost 0 bases, J lost 1 base, and 10 bases lay in between.

Regarding this clone: Germline and genes: mouse. The read ends 4 residues early relative to the CDR3; the germline J gene fills the gap. V and J are TRBV14 and TRBJ2-1, with 7 bases that match TRBD1. The CDR3 has 15 amino acids. V shed 3 bases and J 3 bases; nucleotides not matched to a gene: 6. Germline-derived CDR1 and CDR2 are SGHDT and FRDEAV. The chain's CDR3 is CASSSTGIGYAEQFF. The covered CDR3 bases are TGTGCCAGCAGTTCGACAGGGATAGGCTATGCT.